The 31 T cell receptor beta chains below all came from one sample that was sequenced in a study of blood T cell repertoires in COVID-19. Clones were read by immunoSEQ multiplex PCR, and TCRdb kept only the in-frame ones, dropping some. The sample holds roughly 300,000 clones; around 86% are singletons and the top ten take over 9.5%. Sequenced material: PBMCs or T cells enriched from blood (not recorded which). These TCRs come from a woman aged 18-29 years who had recovered from COVID-19.

The J gene is TRBJ2-2, the V gene TRBV7-6, with a tentative D call TRBD2 (5 bases). V was clipped by 1 base and J by 4 bases, with 10 bases between them. This CDR3 has 15 amino acids. CDR1 and CDR2 (germline): SGHVS, FNYEAQ. This chain's CDR3 is CASSLGDAGTGELFF. The CDR3 DNA follows: TGTGCCAGCAGCTTAGGCGATGCGGGCACCGGGGAGCTGTTTTTT.

V usage is TRBV19 and J usage is TRBJ2-6; no clear D gene. The CDR3 is made up of 13 amino acids. With 6 bases removed from V and 1 base from J, the gap between germline ends came to 4 bases. CDR1 is LNHDA, CDR2 SQIVND, per germline (reference sequence). DNA of the CDR3: TGTGCCAGTAGCCTGTCTGGGGCCAACGTCCTGACTTTC. Amino acids: CASSLSGANVLTF. Looking up the rest from reference TRBV19 and TRBJ2-6 gives the full variable domain: DGGITQSPKYLFRKEGQNVTLSCEQNLNHDAMYWYRQDPGQGLRLIYYSQIVNDFQKGDIAEGYSVSREKKESFPLTVTSAQKNPTAFYLCASSLSGANVLTFGAGSRLTVL.

This clone was observed a few times. The chain couples TRBV3-1 (or the pseudogene TRBV3-2) to TRBJ1-2; perhaps TRBD1 as D (5 bases). CDR3 length: 15 residues. V gave up 4 bases and J gave up 3 bases, with 15 bases separating them. Germline V lookup: CDR1 LGHDT, CDR2 YNNKEL (reference sequence). The CDR3 sequence is CASSLQRGGYYGYTF. CDR3 DNA sequence: TGTGCCAGCAGCCTCCAACGGGGGGGATACTATGGCTACACCTTC.

The J gene is TRBJ1-2, the V gene TRBV19, with 8 bases that match TRBD1. The V gene end was trimmed by 5 bases and the J gene end by 12 bases; junction bases not matched to a gene: 11. Per germline, CDR1 LNHDA and CDR2 SQIVND (reference sequence). CDR3 length: 13 residues. CDR3 loop: CASSPGQGPLDTF. For the CDR3, the DNA is TGTGCCAGTAGTCCAGGACAGGGTCCACTCGACACCTTC.

The chain uses TRBV10-3 and TRBJ1-2, with a possible D match to TRBD1 (6 bases). V dropped 2 bases and J dropped 8 bases, with 21 bases sitting between them. There are 16 residues in the CDR3. Germline lookup yields CDR1 ENHRY and CDR2 SYGVKD. The CDR3 sequence is CAISEEDRLRLRGYTF. The CDR3 coding sequence is TGTGCCATCAGTGAGGAGGACAGACTTCGATTGCGGGGCTACACCTTC.

The chain couples TRBV7-9 to TRBJ2-2; possibly TRBD2 for D (5 bases). Germline CDR1 and CDR2: SEHNR and FQNEAQ (reference sequence). There are 16 residues in the CDR3. Trimming removed 2 bases at V and 0 bases at J, with 10 bases between. CDR3 region: CASSLHPAANTGELFF. The CDR3 DNA is TGTGCCAGCAGCTTACATCCAGCGGCGAACACCGGGGAGCTGTTTTTT.

V is TRBV3-1 (or the pseudogene TRBV3-2) and J is TRBJ1-6; D call uncertain. V was cut by 4 bases and J by 6 bases, with 16 bases left in between. This CDR3 has 16 residues. Germline CDR1 reads LGHDT; CDR2 reads YNNKEL (reference sequence). CDR3 in DNA: TGTGCCAGCAGCCTAGAGGGCAGAGTTCTTAATTCACCCCTCCACTTT. Encoded protein: CASSLEGRVLNSPLHF.

DNA for the CDR3: TGTGCCAGCAGCACAGGGGGCAGAGGAGGCTACACCTTC. Translated: CASSTGGRGGYTF. V is TRBV6-4 and J is TRBJ1-2, with 9 positions matching TRBD1. From germline, CDR1 is MRHNA and CDR2 SNTAGT. V shed 6 bases, J shed 8 bases, and the junction held 7 bases outside the gene matches. The CDR3 is 13 residues long.

This chain connects TRBV30 to TRBJ1-1; D may be TRBD1 (5 bases). Trimming cost V 3 bases and J 3 bases, with 14 bases left between them. The CDR3 length is 14 residues. Germline V gives CDR1 GTSNPN, CDR2 SVGIG (reference sequence). The CDR3 coding sequence is TGTGCCTGGAGCCCGGGACTCACGGACACTGAAGCTTTCTTT. This sequence encodes CAWSPGLTDTEAFF.

Notes on this clone: The germline gene is not matched at one end of the junction; a read error may be the cause. V usage is TRBV4-1 and J usage is TRBJ1-3, with 7 bases identical to TRBD1. In germline, CDR1 is MGHRA, CDR2 YSYEKL. The CDR3 sequence is 13 residues long. CDR3 DNA sequence: TGCGCCAGCAGCCAAGTCCCACAGGGGATCGTCCATTTT. Translating gives CASSQVPQGIVHF.

CDR3 amino acids: CASSQTRLMNTEAFF. The CDR3 DNA reads TGTGCCAGCAGCCAGACTCGGCTCATGAACACTGAAGCTTTCTTT. This chain links TRBV3-1 (or the pseudogene TRBV3-2) with TRBJ1-1, with D hard to call. This CDR3 has 15 amino acids. Trimming took off 3 bases at V and 0 bases at J, with 11 bases between the two ends. CDR1 and CDR2 (germline): LGHDT, YNNKEL (reference sequence).

V usage is TRBV14 and J usage is TRBJ1-2; 7 bases agree with TRBD1. This CDR3 has 14 residues. The germline V gene encodes CDR1 SGHDN and CDR2 FVKESK. V was clipped by 2 bases and J by 4 bases; unmatched bases: 4. The CDR3 region has the DNA TGTGCCAGCAGCCAATTCCGGGACAGCTATGGCTACACCTTC. Translating it yields CASSQFRDSYGYTF.

The chain combines TRBV20-1 with TRBJ2-1, with a tentative D call TRBD2 (6 bases). Trimming pared 3 bases from V and 12 bases from J, leaving 12 bases between. Germline V CDR1 and CDR2: DFQATT, SNEGSKA (reference sequence). The CDR3 runs to 11 residues. The CDR3 spells CSASENSGQFF. CDR3 in DNA: TGCAGTGCTAGTGAAAATAGCGGGCAGTTCTTC.

This clone was detected only a few times. The chain recombines TRBV19 with TRBJ2-5; 11 nucleotides align to TRBD2. Unmatched junction bases numbered 9, after V lost 3 bases and J lost 3 bases. Germline CDR1 reads LNHDA; CDR2 reads SQIVND (reference sequence). The CDR3 length is 17 residues. CDR3 in amino acids: CASSMELAGEVEETQYF. CDR3 sequence (DNA): TGTGCCAGTAGTATGGAACTAGCGGGAGAAGTAGAAGAGACCCAGTACTTC.

This rearrangement joins TRBV30 to TRBJ2-7; TRBD1 aligns across 7 bases. Germline CDR1 is GTSNPN and CDR2 is SVGIG (reference sequence). CDR3 length: 16 residues. V was pared by 0 bases and J by 0 bases, with 8 bases of the junction left unmatched. The CDR3 reads CAWSVLGTAASYEQYF. Written as DNA, the CDR3 is TGTGCCTGGAGTGTACTGGGGACAGCCGCCTCCTACGAGCAGTACTTC.

J is TRBJ2-7 and V is TRBV27, with 7 bases that match TRBD1. Germline CDR1 is MNHEY and CDR2 is SMNVEV (reference sequence). The CDR3 totals 13 residues. After removal of 4 bases from V and 6 bases from J, the junction contained 6 bases not matched to a gene. As DNA, the CDR3 is TGTGCCAGCAGTTCCCGGACAGGTACCGAGCAGTACTTC. Translating gives CASSSRTGTEQYF.

This clone has only one observation. The CDR3 nucleotides read TGTGCCAGCAGCCAAGAAAGAGGGATTGGCTACACCTTC. Translation gives CASSQERGIGYTF. This sequence joins TRBV3-1 (or the pseudogene TRBV3-2) and TRBJ1-2; D gene ambiguous. The CDR3 length is 13 residues. Trimming removed 0 bases at V and 7 bases at J, with 9 bases between. Looked up from germline, CDR1 is LGHDT and CDR2 is YNNKEL (reference sequence).

This clone showed up just once. V and J are TRBV9 and TRBJ2-2, with 7 bases lining up with TRBD2. This CDR3 has 15 amino acids. V gave up 4 bases and J gave up 9 bases; unmatched junction bases: 12. The germline V gene encodes CDR1 SGDLS and CDR2 YYNGEE. The CDR3 DNA reads TGTGCCAGCAGCCAAGGGACTATGGGTATCCGGGAGCTGTTTTTT. Its translation: CASSQGTMGIRELFF.

This chain connects TRBV3-1 (or the pseudogene TRBV3-2) to TRBJ1-4; TRBD1 matches at 11 bases. This CDR3 contains 15 residues. CDR1 is LGHDT and CDR2 is YNNKEL in the germline V gene (reference sequence). V shed 4 bases and J 9 bases; nucleotides not matched to a gene: 7. The CDR3 here is CASSPRTGGVKKLFF. In nucleotides, the CDR3 is TGTGCCAGCAGCCCTAGGACAGGGGGCGTTAAAAAACTGTTTTTT.

This chain joins TRBV5-6 and TRBJ1-3, with D possibly being TRBD1 (6 bases). The germline gives CDR1 SGHDT, CDR2 YYEEEE. This CDR3 is built from 15 residues. Trimming left V 7 bases short and J 0 bases short, with 14 bases between. CDR3 sequence reads: CASLQGSTSGNTIYF. Here the CDR3 DNA reads TGTGCCAGCCTCCAGGGGAGCACCTCTGGAAACACCATATATTTT.

With respect to this clone: Additional DNA sequences in this sample encode the identical CDR3. This chain links TRBV12-3 or TRBV12-4 with TRBJ1-2; TRBD1 might be the D (5 bases). This CDR3 region has 13 residues. Trimming took off 5 bases at V and 4 bases at J, with 11 bases between the two ends. The CDR3, as DNA: TGTGCCAGCAGTCGTCAGGGAAGCTATGGCTACACCTTC. This sequence encodes CASSRQGSYGYTF.

The chain recombines TRBV6-5 with TRBJ2-1, with a weak D call TRBD1 (6 bases). V gave up 5 bases and J gave up 6 bases, with 17 bases separating them. CDR3 length: 15 residues. Germline V gene data show CDR1 as MNHEY and CDR2 as SVGAGI. CDR3 in DNA: TGTGCCAGCAGTCTCGATTGGGGGCGCTTCAATGAGCAGTTCTTC. Translating gives CASSLDWGRFNEQFF.

The chain uses TRBV18 and TRBJ1-3; D may be TRBD1 (6 bases). The V and J ends lost 6 bases and 3 bases respectively, with 24 bases between them. The length of the CDR3 is 18 residues. Germline lookup yields CDR1 KGHSH and CDR2 LQKENI. The CDR3 region is CASSPEGLATGIGNTIYF. Written as DNA, the CDR3 is TGTGCCAGCTCCCCAGAGGGACTAGCTACAGGGATTGGAAACACCATATATTTT.

The chain links TRBV9 to TRBJ1-4; D is unclear. Per the germline V gene, CDR1 is SGDLS and CDR2 is YYNGEE. V lost 3 bases to trimming and J lost 0 bases, with 24 bases between them. The length of the CDR3 is 20 residues. CDR3 sequence reads: CASSGSSTAPEGSTNEKLFF. Written as DNA, the CDR3 is TGTGCCAGCAGCGGGTCCAGTACGGCCCCTGAGGGTTCAACTAATGAAAAACTGTTTTTT.

The rearrangement uses TRBV2 and TRBJ1-4; no clear D gene. This CDR3 has 14 residues. V lost 4 bases, J lost 2 bases, and 8 bases lay in between. From germline, CDR1 is SNHLY and CDR2 FYNNEI. As DNA, the CDR3 is TGTGCCAGCAGTGTCCATCGGACTAATGAAAAACTGTTTTTT. Protein product: CASSVHRTNEKLFF.

The chain couples TRBV3-1 (or the pseudogene TRBV3-2) to TRBJ1-2; a possible D gene is TRBD1 (6 bases). Germline V gene lookup returns CDR1 LGHDT and CDR2 YNNKEL (reference sequence). The ends were cut back, 2 bases at V and 5 bases at J, with 12 bases in the middle. The CDR3 has 14 residues. CDR3 protein: CASSQNVGAYGYTF. CDR3 nucleotide sequence: TGTGCCAGCAGCCAAAATGTGGGGGCTTATGGCTACACCTTC.

J is TRBJ1-2 and V is TRBV3-1 (or the pseudogene TRBV3-2); D gene uncertain. Germline loops: CDR1 LGHDT, CDR2 YNNKEL (reference sequence). The ends were cut back, 0 bases at V and 5 bases at J, with 10 bases in the middle. The CDR3 extends over 14 amino acids. As DNA, the CDR3 is TGTGCCAGCAGCCAAGATTCAGCGGGTTATGGCTACACCTTC. Translation: CASSQDSAGYGYTF.

The rearrangement joins TRBV7-2 to TRBJ2-7; tentative D call: TRBD1 (6 bases). CDR1 and CDR2 from the germline V gene are SGHTA and FQGNSA. V lost 5 bases, J lost 2 bases, and 25 bases lay in between. The CDR3 loop spans 18 amino acids. CDR3 region: CASSPQDRGPSRAYEQYF. CDR3 nucleotide sequence: TGTGCCAGCAGCCCTCAGGACAGAGGGCCTTCAAGGGCCTACGAGCAGTACTTC.

The chain combines TRBV6-1 with TRBJ1-3; possible D gene TRBD1, 6 bases. V gave up 2 bases and J gave up 4 bases, with 12 bases separating them. CDR3 length: 15 amino acids. Per germline, CDR1 MNHNS and CDR2 SASEGT. The CDR3 loop reads CASSEWTQGGNTIYF. CDR3 sequence (DNA): TGTGCCAGCAGTGAATGGACTCAGGGGGGAAACACCATATATTTT.

This chain links TRBV19 with TRBJ2-2; maybe TRBD1 (6 bases). V was cut by 10 bases and J by 5 bases, with 23 bases left in between. Germline V gene sequence: CDR1 LNHDA, CDR2 SQIVND (reference sequence). CDR3 length equals 16 residues. The CDR3: CATPARDTKGTGELFF. As DNA, the CDR3 is TGTGCCACCCCCGCCCGGGACACAAAAGGGACCGGGGAGCTGTTTTTT.

The DNA of the CDR3 is TGTGCCAGCAGCTTAGGACAGGGCTTGAATTCACCCCTCCACTTT. Residues: CASSLGQGLNSPLHF. The genes are TRBV7-3 and TRBJ1-6; 8 bases fit TRBD1. Germline values: CDR1 SGHTA, CDR2 FQGTGA. V shed 2 bases, J shed 7 bases, and the junction held 4 bases outside the gene matches. This CDR3 is built from 15 residues.